This T cell receptor (beta chain) was profiled in a study of OX40 agonist ivuxolimab in advanced cancers. The V and J ends lost 5 bases and 7 bases respectively, with 14 bases between them. Germline V gene sequence: CDR1 SGHTA, CDR2 FQGTGA. The CDR3 has 14 amino acids. Method: immunoSEQ multiplex PCR; TCRdb's copy keeps in-frame clones and lacks some. The top ten clones hold 21% of a sample with some 44,000 clones, approximately 86% of them seen once. Sequenced material: CD4+ or CD8+ T cells sorted from blood, taken in a trial of the OX40 agonist ivuxolimab. The clonotype comes from an adult with an advanced solid tumor such as melanoma, head and neck, liver or kidney cancer. J is TRBJ2-2 and V is TRBV7-3; possible D gene TRBD1, 7 bases. CDR3 DNA: TGTGCCAGCAGCCCCCAGGGGGGTTACGGGGAGCTGTTTTTT. Its translation is CASSPQGGYGELFF. Together with reference TRBV7-3 and TRBJ2-2, the CDR3 gives the full variable domain: GAGVSQTPSNKVTEKGKYVELRCDPISGHTALYWYRQSLGQGPEFLIYFQGTGAADDSGLPNDRFFAVRPEGSVSTLKIQRTERGDSAVYLCASSPQGGYGELFFGEGSRLTVL.